This T cell receptor (beta chain) was obtained from a study of blood T cell repertoires in COVID-19. The CDR3 is 12 residues long. V was trimmed by 6 bases and J by 0 bases, leaving 5 bases between them. In germline, CDR1 is MNHEY, CDR2 SVGAGI. In the original analysis: Amplification with reference gene primers provided the estimates of nucleated cell counts. Repertoires were generated with immunoSEQ multiplex PCR, while TCRdb's copy carries only in-frame clones and drops some. V and J calls and clone size come straight from that table; D and trimming were deduced from the DNA. Of some 190,000 clones listed, less than 85% are singletons.

The chain carries TRBV6-5 and TRBJ1-2, with D uncertain. The sequenced sample consisted of peripheral blood. The origin of this receptor is a woman older than 75 with COVID-19, enrolled during active disease. The CDR3 here is CASSQTNYGYTF. The CDR3 DNA is TGTGCCAGCAGCCAAACTAACTATGGCTACACCTTC.